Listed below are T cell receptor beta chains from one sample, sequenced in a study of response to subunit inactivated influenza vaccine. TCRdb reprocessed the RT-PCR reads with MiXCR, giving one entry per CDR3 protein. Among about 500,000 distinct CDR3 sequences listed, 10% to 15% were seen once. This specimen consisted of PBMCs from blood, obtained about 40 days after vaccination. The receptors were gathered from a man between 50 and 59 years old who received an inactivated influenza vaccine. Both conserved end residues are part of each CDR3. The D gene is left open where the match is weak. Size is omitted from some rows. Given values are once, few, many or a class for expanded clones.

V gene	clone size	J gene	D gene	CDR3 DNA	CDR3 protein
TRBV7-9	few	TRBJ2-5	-	TGTGCCAGCAGCCCAGGCCCGGGCCCTCAAGAGACCCAGTACTTC	CASSPGPGPQETQYF
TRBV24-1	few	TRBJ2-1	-	TGTGCCACCAGTGATTTGATTGGAAACAAGTACAATGAGCAGTTCTTC	CATSDLIGNKYNEQFF
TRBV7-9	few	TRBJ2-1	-	TGTGCCAGCAGCTTAGGGGATGATGAGCAGTTCTTC	CASSLGDDEQFF
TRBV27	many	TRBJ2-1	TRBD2	TGTGCCAGCAGTTTATCTACCGGGAGGGCGGCCAATGAGCAGTTCTTC	CASSLSTGRAANEQFF
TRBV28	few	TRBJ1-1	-	TGTGCCAGCAGTTTGTTCGTAGTCCGTGGCACTGAAGCTTTCTTT	CASSLFVVRGTEAFF
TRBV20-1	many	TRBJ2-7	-	TGCAGTGCTAGAGATCGCGGAACGGGAGTGGGGTCCTACGAGCAGTACTTC	CSARDRGTGVGSYEQYF
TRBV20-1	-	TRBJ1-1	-	TGCAGTGCTAAGGCAGTTGGTATTAACACTGAAGCTTTCTTT	CSAKAVGINTEAFF
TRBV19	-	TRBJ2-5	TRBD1	TGTGCCAGTAACCCTGGACAGGGAGTAGAGACCCAGTACTTC	CASNPGQGVETQYF
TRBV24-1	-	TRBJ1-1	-	TGTGCCACCAGTAGGGTCGCGGAGTGGGCTGCTGAAGCTTTCTTT	CATSRVAEWAAEAFF
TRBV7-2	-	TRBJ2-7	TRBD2	TGTGCCAGCAGCTTAGCGCGAGGACTAGCGGGGACCTCCTACGAGCAGTACTTC	CASSLARGLAGTSYEQYF
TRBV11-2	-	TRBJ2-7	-	TGTGCCAGCAGCTCCTCCGGACCCGAGCAGTACTTC	CASSSSGPEQYF
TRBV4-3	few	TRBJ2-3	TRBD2	TGCGCCAGCAGCCAATCTTCCTGGACTAGCGGGGTCACAGATACGCAGTATTTT	CASSQSSWTSGVTDTQYF
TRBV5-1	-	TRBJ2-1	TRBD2	TGCGCCAGCAGCGTCCGGACTAGCGGGAACGATGAGCAGTTCTTC	CASSVRTSGNDEQFF
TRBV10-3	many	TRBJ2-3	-	TGTGCCATCAGTGAGGTGCTCGGGTTCCTCGCAGATACGCAGTATTTT	CAISEVLGFLADTQYF
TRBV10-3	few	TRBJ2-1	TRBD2	TGTGCCACCTCAGGGCTAGCGGGAGCGACGATCGGGCCTGAGCAGTTCTTC	CATSGLAGATIGPEQFF
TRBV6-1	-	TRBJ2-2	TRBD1	TGTGCCAGCACCTTGAACAGGGGGAGCAACACCGGGGAGCTGTTTTTT	CASTLNRGSNTGELFF
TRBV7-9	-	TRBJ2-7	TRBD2	TGTGCCAGCAGCTTCTCGAGCGGGGGTGACGAGCAGTACTTC	CASSFSSGGDEQYF
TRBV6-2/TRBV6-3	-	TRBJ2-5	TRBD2	TGTGCCAGCAGTTACAGCCTAGCGGGGAAAGAGACCCAGTACTTC	CASSYSLAGKETQYF
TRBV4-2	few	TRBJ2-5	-	TGTGCCAGCAGCCAACAGGGGACCGCGGCAGGAGAGACCCAGTACTTC	CASSQQGTAAGETQYF
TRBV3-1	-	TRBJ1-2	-	TGTGCCAGCAGCCAATCCGGGGGGCGATGGGAGGGCTACACCTTC	CASSQSGGRWEGYTF
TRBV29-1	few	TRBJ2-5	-	TGCAGCGTTGAGGGCCAAGGCTCCTGGGGGACCCAGTACTTC	CSVEGQGSWGTQYF
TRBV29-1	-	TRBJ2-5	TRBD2	TGCAGCTCCAAATCACTAGCGGGGGGGTTTGAGACCCAGTACTTC	CSSKSLAGGFETQYF
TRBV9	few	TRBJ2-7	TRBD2	TGTGCCAGCAGCGTAGGAGGAGCGGGAGGGATCTACGAGCAGTACTTC	CASSVGGAGGIYEQYF
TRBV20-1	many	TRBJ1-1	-	TGCAGCCCCAATCGGGACATGAACACTGAAGCTTTCTTT	CSPNRDMNTEAFF
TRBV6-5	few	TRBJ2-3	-	TGTGCCAGCAGTTTCCAGGGAAGGGATACGCAGTATTTT	CASSFQGRDTQYF
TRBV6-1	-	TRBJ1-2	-	TGTGCCAGCAGACAAACCGGGACGGGATATGGCTACACCTTC	CASRQTGTGYGYTF
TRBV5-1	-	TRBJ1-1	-	TGCGCCAGCAGCTTTGGGGGGGGGTCCCCTGAAGCTTTCTTT	CASSFGGGSPEAFF
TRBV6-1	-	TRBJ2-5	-	TGTGCCAGCAGCGACCTGACAGTACACCTTGGAGAGACCCAGTACTTC	CASSDLTVHLGETQYF
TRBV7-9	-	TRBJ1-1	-	TGTGCCAGCAGCTTAGTTTCGGGATCCACTGAAGCTTTCTTT	CASSLVSGSTEAFF
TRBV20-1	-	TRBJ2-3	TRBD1	TGCAGTGCTAGAGACCCCAGGGGGCGAGGTGGAGATACGCAGTATTTT	CSARDPRGRGGDTQYF